This TCR beta chain was captured by sequencing in a study of shared clonotypes between healthy human individuals. The CDR3 length is 13 residues. Germline V CDR1 and CDR2: MNHEY, SVGAGI. Trimming at V came to 1 base and at J to 8 bases, leaving 0 bases not matched to a gene. The table came from immunoSEQ multiplex PCR; TCRdb's copy has only in-frame clones and leaves some out. The sample lists over a million clones; approximately 98.5% were seen once. The chain recombines TRBV6-5 with TRBJ2-1; 9 bases are shared with TRBD1. The receptor comes from a man younger than 45 in good health. Sequencing was carried out using naive CD4+ T cells sorted from blood. Noted subset: CD45RA+ positively selected. The CDR3 region has the DNA TGTGCCAGCAGTTACTGGACAGGGGATGAGCAGTTCTTC. Protein: CASSYWTGDEQFF.